The T cell receptor beta chain described here comes from a study of PD-L1 blockade in urothelial cancer. Overall study context: Dosed intravenously at 1,200 mg every 3 weeks, atezolizumab was initiated by patients at some point between 2014 and 2016. Median T cell yield from blood was approximately 150,000.

The repertoire was sequenced with immunoSEQ multiplex PCR; TCRdb's copy has only in-frame clones and lacks some. Of 23,000 or so clones listed, more than 65% are singletons. This CDR3 has 14 amino acids. V lost 0 bases and J 0 bases, leaving 7 bases between the germline ends. Germline CDR1 and CDR2: SGDLS and YYNGEE. The time point denotes: peripheral blood 6 weeks after treatment start. Sequencing used PBMCs, obtained around atezolizumab (anti-PD-L1) treatment. The TCR sequence derives from a man aged 70 or older with urothelial cancer. The rearrangement uses TRBV9 and TRBJ2-7; a weak D match, TRBD1 (5 bases). The CDR3 protein is CASSVGQSSYEQYF. CDR3 sequence (DNA): TGTGCCAGCAGCGTAGGACAGAGCTCCTACGAGCAGTACTTC.